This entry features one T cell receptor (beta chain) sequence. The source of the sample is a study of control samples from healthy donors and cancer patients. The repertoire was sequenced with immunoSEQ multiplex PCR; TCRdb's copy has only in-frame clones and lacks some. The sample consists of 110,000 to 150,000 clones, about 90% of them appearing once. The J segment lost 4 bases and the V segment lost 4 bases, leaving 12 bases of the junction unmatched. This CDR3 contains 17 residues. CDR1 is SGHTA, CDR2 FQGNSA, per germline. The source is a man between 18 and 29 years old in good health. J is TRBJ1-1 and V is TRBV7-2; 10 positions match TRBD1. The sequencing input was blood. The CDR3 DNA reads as TGTGCCAGCAGCTCAAACCCGACAGGGGGCTTGGGCACTGAAGCTTTCTTT. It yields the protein CASSSNPTGGLGTEAFF.